These 16 T cell receptor beta chains were sequenced from one sample in a study of blood T cell repertoires in COVID-19 (dated by TCRdb to the early 2020s). Libraries were made using the immunoSEQ multiplex PCR assay. The source is immuneACCESS, and TCRdb retained only in-frame sequences with V and J called. Part of the clones is not carried over; for the studies checked, unresolved V genes explain less than half of this, and the remainder is unexplained. This sample gives 89,000 or so clones in total; about 96% of them show up just once. The ten largest clones capture roughly 4.7% of the sample. The sample comprised peripheral blood. Receptors originate from a human donor with active COVID-19. The donor label of this sample is uncertain.

The CDR3 DNA is TGTGCCAGCAGCCTAACAAACGGCGGGGGAAACATTCAGTACTTC. It encodes CASSLTNGGGNIQYF. The rearrangement joins TRBV28 to TRBJ2-4; TRBD2 matches at 7 bases. CDR3 length equals 15 residues. In germline, CDR1 is MDHEN, CDR2 SYDVKM. J gave up 6 bases and V 6 bases, and 11 bases lay outside the gene matches.

The V and J genes are TRBV4-1 and TRBJ2-7, with a tentative D call TRBD2 (6 bases). The CDR3 length is 12 residues. Germline loops: CDR1 MGHRA, CDR2 YSYEKL. The V end lost 5 bases, the J end lost 9 bases, and 14 bases lay between the germline ends. The CDR3 coding sequence is TGCGCCAGCAGCGCTGGGAGGTGGGTGCAGTACTTC. Protein product: CASSAGRWVQYF.

The chain has TRBV4-3 and TRBJ1-1; 7 nucleotides align to TRBD1. After removal of 5 bases from V and 3 bases from J, the junction contained 9 bases not matched to a gene. The germline gives CDR1 LGHNA, CDR2 YSLEER. This CDR3 has 15 amino acids. CDR3 amino acids: CASSAEGASYTEAFF. Here the CDR3 DNA reads TGCGCCAGCAGCGCCGAGGGGGCTTCTTACACTGAAGCTTTCTTT.

The chain employs TRBV27 and TRBJ2-7, with D possibly TRBD2 on 7 matching bases. Germline V gene lookup returns CDR1 MNHEY and CDR2 SMNVEV (reference sequence). V was shortened by 8 bases and J by 2 bases, with 19 bases between the two germline ends. CDR3 length: 15 residues. The CDR3 DNA follows: TGTGCCAGCCACCCCCGGGGGGCGCAACCCTACGAGCAGTACTTC. Translated, it gives CASHPRGAQPYEQYF.

With regard to this clone: Relative to the germline gene, one junction end is altered; a read error may explain this. The V and J genes are TRBV11-3 and TRBJ2-1; 7 bases are shared with TRBD2. The CDR3 length is 14 residues. CDR1 and CDR2 (germline): SGHNT, YENEEA. The CDR3 region has the DNA TGTGCCAGCAGCCAGGCGGGAGAGTACAGTGAGCAGTTCTTC. Protein product: CASSQAGEYSEQFF.

The chain combines TRBV24-1 with TRBJ2-2, with 9 bases identical to TRBD2. The length of the CDR3 is 14 residues. The V gene end was trimmed by 7 bases and the J gene end by 6 bases; junction bases not matched to a gene: 5. Germline CDR1 is KGHDR and CDR2 is SFDVKD. The CDR3 is CATSGRGGPGELFF. The DNA for the CDR3 is TGTGCCACCAGCGGGCGGGGGGGGCCCGGGGAGCTGTTTTTT.

This clone is a singleton in its sample. The V and J genes are TRBV5-8 and TRBJ2-5; tentative D call: TRBD2 (5 bases). The CDR3 runs 16 residues. The ends were cut back, 4 bases at V and 1 base at J, with 17 bases in the middle. CDR1 SGHTS and CDR2 YDEGEE come from the germline V gene. DNA for the CDR3: TGTGCCAGCAGCGATCGGGGTGTAGGCTTCCAAGAGACCCAGTACTTC. This translates into CASSDRGVGFQETQYF.

In DNA, the CDR3 is TGTGCCAGCAGCAGAGGAGGGAGGGCGCGGATCGAAGAGACCCAGTACTTC. It codes for CASSRGGRARIEETQYF. This chain links TRBV25-1 with TRBJ2-5, with 7 bases lining up with TRBD2. Germline assignment: CDR1 MGHDK and CDR2 SYGVNS. The CDR3 spans 17 residues. Trimming took 6 bases from V and 3 from J; bases not matched to a gene: 16.

This chain joins TRBV5-4 and TRBJ2-1; 8 positions agree with TRBD2. CDR1 and CDR2 (germline): SGHNT, YYREEE (reference sequence). The CDR3 extends over 13 amino acids. With V trimmed by 1 base and J by 12 bases, 6 bases remained unmatched. CDR3 residues: CASSLRGTSGQFF. In nucleotides, the CDR3 is TGTGCCAGCAGCTTGCGGGGGACTAGTGGGCAGTTCTTC.

The CDR3 protein is CASSLKGDAEQYF. CDR3 in DNA: TGTGCCAGCAGCCTAAAGGGGGATGCCGAGCAGTACTTC. The rearrangement joins TRBV7-9 to TRBJ2-7, with a weak D call TRBD1 (6 bases). This CDR3 spans 13 amino acids. In germline, CDR1 is SEHNR, CDR2 FQNEAQ (reference sequence). Deletions cut 5 bases from V and 6 bases from J, with 14 bases between.

In DNA form, the CDR3 reads TGTGCCAGCACGTGGGCTAGCGGACCGCAAGAGACCCAGTACTTC. It is translated as CASTWASGPQETQYF. The V and J genes are TRBV6-5 and TRBJ2-5; 7 bases are shared with TRBD2. Germline loops: CDR1 MNHEY, CDR2 SVGAGI. The CDR3 loop spans 15 amino acids. V trimming: 7 bases; J trimming: 2 bases; junction bases outside the gene matches: 10.

J is TRBJ2-7 and V is TRBV5-1, with D possibly TRBD1 on 6 matching bases. The ends were cut back, 0 bases at V and 4 bases at J, with 11 bases in the middle. The CDR3 is 14 residues long. Germline loops: CDR1 SGHRS, CDR2 YFSETQ. The CDR3 sequence is CASSLEQGKYEQYF. The DNA for the CDR3 is TGCGCCAGCAGCTTGGAGCAGGGGAAGTACGAGCAGTACTTC.

The rearrangement uses TRBV11-2 and TRBJ2-7; no reliable D call. The V gene's germline CDR1 is SGHAT and CDR2 FQNNGV. V was cut by 0 bases and J by 3 bases, with 12 bases left in between. The CDR3 is 15 residues long. The CDR3 DNA is TGTGCCAGCAGCTTAGATGATGATCCAGGCTACGAGCAGTACTTC. Residues: CASSLDDDPGYEQYF.

This chain connects TRBV6-6 to TRBJ2-2; 8 nucleotides align to TRBD1. Unmatched junction bases numbered 9, after V lost 5 bases and J lost 7 bases. The CDR3 sequence is 15 residues long. Looked up from germline, CDR1 is MNHNY and CDR2 is SVGAGI (reference sequence). CDR3 in amino acids: CASSHQTGVIGELFF. DNA for the CDR3: TGTGCCAGCAGTCACCAGACAGGGGTTATCGGGGAGCTGTTTTTT.

This rearrangement joins TRBV5-6 to TRBJ1-1; TRBD1 matches 7 bases. This CDR3 has 14 amino acids. The junction had 6 bases not matched to a gene; V was cut back by 6 bases and J by 1 base. Looked up from germline, CDR1 is SGHDT and CDR2 is YYEEEE. CDR3 amino acids: CASNRTGWNTEAFF. The CDR3 DNA is TGTGCCAGCAATCGGACAGGCTGGAACACTGAAGCTTTCTTT.

In the case of this clone: Mismatch with germline at one junction end may stem from a read error. The chain links TRBV5-1 to TRBJ2-1; the match to TRBD2 covers 13 bases. CDR1 is SGHRS, CDR2 YFSETQ, per germline. CDR3 size: 15 residues. The CDR3 DNA reads as TGCGCCAGCAGCACGGCCGGGACTAGCGGGGTGTTCCGGGTCTTC. This sequence encodes CASSTAGTSGVFRVF.